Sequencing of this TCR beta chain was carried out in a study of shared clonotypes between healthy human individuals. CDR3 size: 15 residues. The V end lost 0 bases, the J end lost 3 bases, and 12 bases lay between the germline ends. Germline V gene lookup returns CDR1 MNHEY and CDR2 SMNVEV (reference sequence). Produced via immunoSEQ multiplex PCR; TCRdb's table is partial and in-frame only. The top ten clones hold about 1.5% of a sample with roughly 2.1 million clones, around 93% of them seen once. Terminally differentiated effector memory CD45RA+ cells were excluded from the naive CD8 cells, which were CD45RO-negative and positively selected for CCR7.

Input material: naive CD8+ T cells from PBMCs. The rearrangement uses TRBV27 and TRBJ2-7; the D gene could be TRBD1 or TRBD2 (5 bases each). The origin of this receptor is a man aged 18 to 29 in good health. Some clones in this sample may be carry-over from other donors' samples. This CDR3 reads CASSLSRGGGYEQYF. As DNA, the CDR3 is TGTGCCAGCAGTTTATCGCGTGGGGGTGGCTACGAGCAGTACTTC.